This entry describes one TCR beta chain. Its antigen is currently unknown. Receiving focal radiation plus CTLA-4 blockade with ipilimumab were patients who had chemo-refractory metastatic non-small-cell lung cancer. The data derive from a study of radiotherapy plus CTLA-4 blockade in lung cancer. Study in general: Objective responses were observed in 15% to 20% of patients, and disease control was achieved by about 30%.

V lost 0 bases to trimming and J lost 0 bases, with 16 bases between them. Germline V CDR1 and CDR2: GTSNPN, SVGIG (reference sequence). The CDR3 is 17 residues long. Whole-study results and caveats: Radiotherapy was combined with ipilimumab, and tumor-derived TCR clones then expanded in blood.

Profiled with immunoSEQ multiplex PCR; TCRdb holds only in-frame clones, not every one. The table lists some 110,000 clones, just under 80% of them singletons, with 5% to 5.5% in the top ten. The chain joins TRBV30 to TRBJ2-3; D perhaps matches TRBD2 (6 bases). The sequences come from peripheral blood, collected from a patient treated with radiotherapy plus ipilimumab. The receptor was derived from a human donor with non-small cell lung cancer who had a partial response to radiotherapy plus ipilimumab. The DNA of the CDR3 is TGTGCCTGGAGTGTACAGATTAAGCGGGTTAGCACAGATACGCAGTATTTT. It yields the protein CAWSVQIKRVSTDTQYF. Full variable domain (remainder filled in from reference TRBV30 and TRBJ2-3): SQTIHQWPATLVQPVGSPLSLECTVEGTSNPNLYWYRQAAGRGLQLLFYSVGIGQISSEVPQNLSASRPQDRQFILSSKKLLLSDSGFYLCAWSVQIKRVSTDTQYFGPGTRLTVL.